This TCR beta chain was documented in a study of shared clonotypes between healthy human individuals. Study background: CD4 naive and memory got three plates each, CD8 naive two, CD8 memory one. Study observations and caveats: Generation of non-shared clonotypes was less probable than generation of clonotypes shared by all four donors.

Naive CD8 cells lacked CD45RO, underwent positive selection for CCR7 and left out terminally differentiated effector memory CD45RA+ cells. For this clone: Its cognate antigen is unknown.

The repertoire was sequenced with immunoSEQ multiplex PCR; TCRdb's copy has only in-frame clones and lacks some. The data show 550,000 to 750,000 clones, with 92% seen just once and 24% held by the top ten. Germline CDR1 is WSHSY and CDR2 is SAAADI. V lost 3 bases and J 5 bases, leaving 14 bases between the germline ends. CDR3 length equals 15 residues. The TCR was taken from a man aged 25 to 40 in good health. The sequenced sample was naive CD8+ T cells sorted from blood. The chain employs TRBV10-2 and TRBJ2-1; D is perhaps TRBD2 (6 bases). This CDR3 is CASSETAGPNNEQFF. The CDR3 bases are TGCGCCAGCAGTGAAACGGCGGGGCCAAACAATGAGCAGTTCTTC.